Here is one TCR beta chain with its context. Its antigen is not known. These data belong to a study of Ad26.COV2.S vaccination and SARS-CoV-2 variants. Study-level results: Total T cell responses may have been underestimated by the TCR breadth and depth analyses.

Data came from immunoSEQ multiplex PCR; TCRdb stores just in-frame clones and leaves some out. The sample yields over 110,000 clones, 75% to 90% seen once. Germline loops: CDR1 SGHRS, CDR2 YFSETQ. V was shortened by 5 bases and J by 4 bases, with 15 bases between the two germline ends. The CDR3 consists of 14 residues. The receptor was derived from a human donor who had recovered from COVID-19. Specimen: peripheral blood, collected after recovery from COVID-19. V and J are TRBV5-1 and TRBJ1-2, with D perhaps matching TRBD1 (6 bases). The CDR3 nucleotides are TGCGCCAGCAGGCATAACAGGGATATCTATGGCTACACCTTC. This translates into CASRHNRDIYGYTF.